This T cell receptor beta chain originates from a study of blood T cell repertoires in COVID-19. Whole-study context: Acute and convalescent COVID-19 samples came from the United States, Italy and Spain.

Per the authors' pipeline: Amplified reference gene primers provided the basis for estimating nucleated cell counts. Sequenced by immunoSEQ multiplex PCR; TCRdb stores in-frame clones only, minus some. V and J calls and clone size are those listed in that table; D and trimming were worked out from the DNA. The sample holds 380,000 or so clones, 89% seen once. With V trimmed by 4 bases and J by 4 bases, 12 bases remained unmatched. Germline CDR1 MNHEY, CDR2 SVGAGI. The CDR3 sequence is 16 residues long. Sequenced material: peripheral blood. The V call is TRBV6-5, the J call TRBJ1-1; 7 nucleotides line up with TRBD1. This clonotype was sampled from a man in his forties or fifties with acute or convalescent COVID-19. The CDR3 nucleotides are TGTGCCAGCAGTTCACCTTCTGCCGACAGGGCCACTGAAGCTTTCTTT. Its protein is CASSSPSADRATEAFF.